Presented here are 26 T cell receptor beta chains from one specimen sequenced in a study of blood T cell repertoires in COVID-19. TCRdb's table, derived via immunoSEQ multiplex PCR, lists solely in-frame clones and lacks some. The table records approximately 350,000 clones, approximately 86% of them present only once. Source material: peripheral blood. All receptors derive from a woman aged 60-70 years with COVID-19, enrolled during active disease.

The chain links TRBV7-2 to TRBJ1-2; 8 nucleotides agree with TRBD1. V dropped 5 bases and J dropped 7; count of bases not matched to a gene: 0. Germline V gene sequence: CDR1 SGHTA, CDR2 FQGNSA. The length of the CDR3 is 11 residues. CDR3: CASSGQGGYTF. CDR3 in DNA: TGTGCCAGCAGCGGACAGGGTGGCTACACCTTC.

The V gene is TRBV6-2 or TRBV6-3, the J gene TRBJ2-3, with 7 bases that match TRBD1. The V gene end was trimmed by 0 bases and the J gene end by 5 bases; junction bases not matched to a gene: 5. The germline gives CDR1 MNHEY, CDR2 SVGEGT. This CDR3 has 15 residues. CDR3: CASSYSVTGRDTQYF. DNA of the CDR3: TGTGCCAGCAGTTACTCGGTGACAGGGCGAGATACGCAGTATTTT.

This clone was picked up a small number of times. The rearrangement joins TRBV5-4 to TRBJ1-3; no definite D call. V was shortened by 7 bases and J by 0 bases, with 11 bases between the two germline ends. CDR3 length equals 14 residues. Germline V gene sequence: CDR1 SGHNT, CDR2 YYREEE (reference sequence). The CDR3, as DNA: TGTGCCAGCGAGTCCCCTGACTCTGGAAACACCATATATTTT. This gives the protein CASESPDSGNTIYF.

The J gene is TRBJ1-1, the V gene TRBV3-1 (or the pseudogene TRBV3-2), with 7 nucleotides matching TRBD1. Trimming took 4 bases from V and 8 from J; bases not matched to a gene: 4. The germline gives CDR1 LGHDT, CDR2 YNNKEL (reference sequence). The CDR3 is made up of 12 amino acids. In DNA form, the CDR3 reads TGTGCCAGCAGCCCTCTGACAGGGGAAGCTTTCTTT. Amino acid sequence: CASSPLTGEAFF.

V gene TRBV18 combines with J gene TRBJ1-2, with unresolved D. The CDR3 is 13 residues long. V was trimmed by 2 bases and J by 8 bases, leaving 12 bases between them. Germline V gene lookup returns CDR1 KGHSH and CDR2 LQKENI. The CDR3 reads CASSPLREGGYTF. In DNA, the CDR3 is TGTGCCAGCTCACCATTGAGGGAAGGCGGCTACACCTTC.

J is TRBJ1-1 and V is TRBV20-1; D unclear. Trimming took 5 bases from V and 8 from J, leaving 9 bases between them. The CDR3 covers 10 residues. Germline-derived CDR1 and CDR2 are DFQATT and SNEGSKA (reference sequence). The CDR3 is CSAELWEAFF. Written as DNA, the CDR3 is TGCAGTGCTGAACTATGGGAAGCTTTCTTT.

The genes are TRBV19 and TRBJ2-7; the D is unclear. The CDR3 loop spans 11 amino acids. Trimming shortened V by 11 bases and J by 7 bases, and 15 bases separated the two germline ends. From germline, CDR1 is LNHDA and CDR2 SQIVND (reference sequence). The CDR3 nucleotides read TGTGCCGAGTACCCGTACTTAGAGCAGTACTTC. Residues: CAEYPYLEQYF. The entire variable domain, with the rest obtained from reference TRBV19 and TRBJ2-7, is as follows: DGGITQSPKYLFRKEGQNVTLSCEQNLNHDAMYWYRQDPGQGLRLIYYSQIVNDFQKGDIAEGYSVSREKKESFPLTVTSAQKNPTAFYLCAEYPYLEQYFGPGTRLTVT.

The V call is TRBV3-1 (or the pseudogene TRBV3-2), the J call TRBJ2-1, with a tentative D call TRBD2 (6 bases). In germline, CDR1 is LGHDT, CDR2 YNNKEL (reference sequence). Trimming stripped 8 bases from V and 5 bases from J, with 22 bases between. The CDR3 runs 16 residues. As DNA, the CDR3 is TGTGCCAGCGGGCCGGAATCTAGCGCACCTCACAATGAGCAGTTCTTC. Translation gives CASGPESSAPHNEQFF.

The chain carries TRBV11-1 and TRBJ1-2; weak D call: TRBD1 (5 bases). The CDR3 extends over 15 amino acids. The V and J ends lost 3 bases and 4 bases respectively, with 15 bases between them. Germline CDR1 SGHAT, CDR2 FQDESV (reference sequence). CDR3 residues: CASSLGAGFGYGYTF. For the CDR3, the DNA is TGTGCCAGCAGCTTGGGTGCAGGGTTCGGCTATGGCTACACCTTC.

The chain carries TRBV3-1 (or the pseudogene TRBV3-2) and TRBJ1-1, with TRBD1 as a possible D gene (6 bases). In germline, CDR1 is LGHDT, CDR2 YNNKEL (reference sequence). The CDR3 totals 13 residues. Trimming stripped 1 base from V and 8 bases from J, with 11 bases between. This chain's CDR3 is CASSQVATGEAFF. The CDR3 coding sequence is TGTGCCAGCAGCCAAGTAGCGACAGGAGAAGCTTTCTTT.

This clone has just one count. This rearrangement joins TRBV5-1 to TRBJ1-1, with 10 bases identical to TRBD1. This CDR3 is built from 14 residues. Germline CDR1 SGHRS, CDR2 YFSETQ. Trimming removed 0 bases from V and 9 bases from J; junction bases left unmatched: 5. This chain's CDR3 is CASSLGQGAGKAFF. The DNA of the CDR3 is TGCGCCAGCAGCTTGGGACAGGGGGCTGGGAAAGCTTTCTTT.

The rearrangement links TRBV9 to TRBJ1-2, with D perhaps matching TRBD1 (5 bases). The V gene's germline CDR1 is SGDLS and CDR2 YYNGEE. Trimming removed 0 bases from V and 4 bases from J, with 10 bases in between. The CDR3 loop spans 14 amino acids. The CDR3 loop is CASSVGGGAYGYTF. CDR3 DNA: TGTGCCAGCAGCGTAGGGGGAGGGGCCTATGGCTACACCTTC.

The chain uses TRBV5-4 and TRBJ1-2, with 8 bases that match TRBD1. V shed 4 bases, J shed 8 bases, and the junction held 7 bases outside the gene matches. Germline CDR1 and CDR2: SGHNT and YYREEE (reference sequence). The CDR3 has 13 amino acids. CDR3 loop: CASSPTGGRGYTF. The DNA for the CDR3 is TGTGCCAGCAGCCCAACAGGGGGAAGGGGCTACACCTTC.

The gene calls are TRBV5-1 and TRBJ2-2; the D gene is possibly TRBD1 (6 bases). The V gene lost 4 bases and the J gene lost 0 bases, with 10 bases spanning the gap. This CDR3 spans 15 amino acids. The germline V gene has CDR1 SGHRS and CDR2 YFSETQ. Here the CDR3 DNA reads TGCGCCAGCAGCCCCAGGGGAACGAACACCGGGGAGCTGTTTTTT. It encodes CASSPRGTNTGELFF.

This clone appeared a single time. The chain recombines TRBV27 with TRBJ2-3, with 10 bases aligning to TRBD2. With 6 bases clipped from V and 4 bases from J, the junction kept 13 bases outside the gene matches. CDR3 length equals 17 residues. Per the germline V gene, CDR1 is MNHEY and CDR2 is SMNVEV (reference sequence). The CDR3 reads CASSQLSVTSGADTQYF. As DNA, the CDR3 is TGTGCCAGCAGCCAATTATCCGTAACTAGCGGGGCAGATACGCAGTATTTT.

The genes are TRBV7-9 and TRBJ2-1, with TRBD2 matching over 12 bases. CDR1 and CDR2 from the germline V gene are SEHNR and FQNEAQ (reference sequence). V dropped 5 bases and J dropped 8; count of bases not matched to a gene: 7. The CDR3 extends over 15 amino acids. Written as DNA, the CDR3 is TGTGCCAGCAGCCCGCGGACTAGCGGGATGTATGAGCAGTTCTTC. Its translation is CASSPRTSGMYEQFF. Together with reference TRBV7-9 and TRBJ2-1, the CDR3 gives the full variable domain: DTGVSQNPRHKITKRGQNVTFRCDPISEHNRLYWYRQTLGQGPEFLTYFQNEAQLEKSRLLSDRFSAERPKGSFSTLEIQRTEQGDSAMYLCASSPRTSGMYEQFFGPGTRLTVL.

The rearrangement uses TRBV12-3 or TRBV12-4 and TRBJ2-2; maybe TRBD1 (5 bases). The CDR3 covers 12 residues. Trimming removed 9 bases at V and 4 bases at J, with 9 bases between. This CDR3 is CASTRGTGELFF. The CDR3 region has the DNA TGTGCCAGTACAAGGGGCACCGGGGAGCTGTTTTTT.

The chain couples TRBV4-1 to TRBJ1-1, with 8 bases that match TRBD1. Germline assignment: CDR1 MGHRA and CDR2 YSYEKL. This CDR3 contains 16 residues. Trimming cost V 4 bases and J 5 bases; bases outside gene matches: 12. This CDR3 is CASSRRQPGGWTEAFF. CDR3 DNA sequence: TGCGCCAGCAGCCGCAGGCAGCCAGGGGGCTGGACTGAAGCTTTCTTT.

The chain carries TRBV28 and TRBJ2-4; D is possibly TRBD2 (6 bases). Per the germline V gene, CDR1 is MDHEN and CDR2 is SYDVKM. Trimming took 1 base from V and 0 from J, leaving 25 bases between them. The CDR3 runs to 21 residues. DNA for the CDR3: TGTGCCAGCAGTTTATCCCCGGCTAGCGCTGGGAATCTGGTAGCCAAAAACATTCAGTACTTC. Translated: CASSLSPASAGNLVAKNIQYF.

The genes are TRBV11-3 and TRBJ1-6, with D unresolved. CDR1 and CDR2 from the germline V gene are SGHNT and YENEEA. V shed 1 base and J shed 7 bases, with 5 bases lying between them. The CDR3 has 13 residues. CDR3 nucleotides: TGTGCCAGCAGCTTAGTGCGGAATTCACCCCTCCACTTT. It yields the protein CASSLVRNSPLHF. The entire variable domain, with the rest obtained from reference TRBV11-3 and TRBJ1-6, is as follows: EAGVVQSPRYKIIEKKQPVAFWCNPISGHNTLYWYLQNLGQGPELLIRYENEEAVDDSQLPKDRFSAERLKGVDSTLKIQPAELGDSAVYLCASSLVRNSPLHFGNGTRLTVT.

This chain links TRBV28 with TRBJ1-2; 10 nucleotides align to TRBD1. With 9 bases clipped from V and 3 bases from J, the junction kept 7 bases outside the gene matches. The CDR3 has 14 amino acids. Germline V CDR1 and CDR2: MDHEN, SYDVKM. This CDR3 reads CASRQGAGHYGYTF. CDR3 nucleotide sequence: TGTGCCAGTCGACAGGGGGCGGGACACTATGGCTACACCTTC.

V and J are TRBV11-2 and TRBJ1-2; D is ambiguous. This CDR3 comprises 14 residues. V was cut by 4 bases and J by 2 bases, with 11 bases left in between. Germline lookup yields CDR1 SGHAT and CDR2 FQNNGV. Here the CDR3 reads CASSSLSRNYGYTF. The CDR3 DNA is TGTGCCAGCAGCTCCCTCTCGCGGAACTATGGCTACACCTTC.

This clone has just one count. The chain carries TRBV5-1 and TRBJ2-3; TRBD2 agrees at 7 bases. This CDR3 has 15 residues. Germline trimming cut 4 bases from V and 4 bases from J; bases unmatched to any gene: 9. Germline lookup yields CDR1 SGHRS and CDR2 YFSETQ. CDR3 DNA: TGCGCCAGCAGCGGGAGGGGAGGGTTCGCAGATACGCAGTATTTT. This gives the protein CASSGRGGFADTQYF.

This clone was picked up a small number of times. The chain is built from TRBV19 and TRBJ2-7, with 9 bases aligning to TRBD1. Per the germline V gene, CDR1 is LNHDA and CDR2 is SQIVND (reference sequence). V lost 4 bases to trimming and J lost 3 bases; unmatched junction nucleotides: 7. The CDR3 has 15 amino acids. CDR3 in amino acids: CASSTRDRDLYEQYF. CDR3 sequence (DNA): TGTGCCAGTAGTACCCGGGACAGGGATCTCTACGAGCAGTACTTC.

V gene TRBV11-2 combines with J gene TRBJ2-1, with 10 nucleotides matching TRBD2. Germline trimming cut 1 base from V and 8 bases from J; bases unmatched to any gene: 8. The CDR3 runs to 16 residues. Germline CDR1 is SGHAT and CDR2 is FQNNGV. The CDR3 DNA reads as TGTGCCAGCAGCTTAGTTCCAGCGGGGGGGCAAGATGAGCAGTTCTTC. It encodes CASSLVPAGGQDEQFF.

The J gene is TRBJ1-1, the V gene TRBV3-1 (or the pseudogene TRBV3-2); D not certain. Germline lookup yields CDR1 LGHDT and CDR2 YNNKEL (reference sequence). V gave up 2 bases and J gave up 8 bases, with 9 bases separating them. The CDR3 sequence is 12 residues long. The CDR3 region is CASSQSGEEAFF. The CDR3 DNA follows: TGTGCCAGCAGCCAATCCGGGGAGGAAGCTTTCTTT.